Below are 27 T cell receptor beta chains sequenced from a single sample in a study of monozygotic twins with inflammatory bowel disease. Following a re-call of the 5' RACE reads, TCRdb has one entry per CDR3 protein and lacks DNA. The sample data list more than 85,000 distinct CDR3 sequences. Sequenced input: blood. All receptors come from a human donor with ulcerative colitis or Crohn's disease, or a healthy co-twin of an affected twin (not recorded which).

This chain connects TRBV27 to TRBJ1-6. The CDR3 extends over 15 amino acids. Germline CDR1 MNHEY, CDR2 SMNVEV (reference sequence). The CDR3 sequence is CASSWVRRENSPLHF.

The rearrangement joins TRBV2 to TRBJ1-5; TCRdb's D gene call, TRBD1, goes unchecked for lack of DNA. CDR1 is SNHLY, CDR2 FYNNEI, per germline. CDR3 length equals 14 residues. CDR3: CASTIQGAGEPQHF. Supplemented by reference TRBV2 and TRBJ1-5, the full variable domain reads EPEVTQTPSHQVTQMGQEVILRCVPISNHLYFYWYRQILGQKVEFLVSFYNNEISEKSEIFDDQFSVERPDGSNFTLKIRSTKLEDSAMYFCASTIQGAGEPQHFGDGTRLSIL.

This rearrangement joins TRBV5-8 to TRBJ1-2; TCRdb calls TRBD1, which cannot be checked without DNA. The CDR3 runs to 14 residues. Germline CDR1 and CDR2: SGHTS and YDEGEE. The CDR3 spells CASSLNPLYYGYTF.

The gene calls are TRBV6-5 and TRBJ2-1; there is no DNA to check the TCRdb D call of TRBD1. There are 11 residues in the CDR3. Germline loops: CDR1 MNHEY, CDR2 SVGAGI. The CDR3 sequence: CASSNGRGWIF.

The chain couples TRBV2 to TRBJ1-5; TCRdb returns TRBD1, unconfirmable since there is no DNA. The CDR3 has 15 amino acids. Looked up from germline, CDR1 is SNHLY and CDR2 is FYNNEI. CDR3 loop: CASSGRLGGLQPQHF.

The chain joins TRBV12-3 or TRBV12-4 to TRBJ2-2; TCRdb's D call, TRBD1, is unchecked because there is no DNA. The CDR3 length is 15 residues. This chain's CDR3 is CASSFPQGGGGELFF.

V gene TRBV6-4 combines with J gene TRBJ2-5; the D call of TRBD2 rests on TCRdb alone, since no DNA is present to check it. CDR3 length equals 14 residues. Germline CDR1 MRHNA, CDR2 SNTAGT. CDR3 region: CASSDAGRRETQYF.

V gene TRBV20-1 combines with J gene TRBJ2-7; TCRdb proposes TRBD2, but this gene call is untestable without DNA. The germline gives CDR1 DFQATT, CDR2 SNEGSKA (reference sequence). This CDR3 has 16 amino acids. CDR3 loop: CSALTVEREGPYEQYF.

The chain uses TRBV5-1 and TRBJ1-1; TCRdb designates TRBD1, a call that cannot be tested without DNA. CDR1 is SGHRS and CDR2 is YFSETQ in the germline V gene. The CDR3 extends over 14 amino acids. CDR3 residues: CASSLEQGNTEAFF.

The chain uses TRBV2 and TRBJ2-1; the D call of TRBD2 rests on TCRdb alone, since no DNA is present to check it. Germline lookup yields CDR1 SNHLY and CDR2 FYNNEI. The length of the CDR3 is 15 residues. The CDR3 sequence: CASSETSVSYNEQFF.

V and J are TRBV27 and TRBJ1-6; TCRdb picks TRBD1, but there is no DNA to check that call. The CDR3 sequence is 14 residues long. Germline assignment: CDR1 MNHEY and CDR2 SMNVEV (reference sequence). The chain's CDR3 is CASSYPGGHSPLHF.

This chain links TRBV28 with TRBJ2-4. The CDR3 loop spans 12 amino acids. Per germline, CDR1 MDHEN and CDR2 SYDVKM. The CDR3 is CAAGQVKVSQYF.

The CDR3 sequence: CASSPRQGVTDTQYF. The chain has TRBV12-3 or TRBV12-4 and TRBJ2-3; no DNA is available, so the TRBD1 call from TCRdb remains unchecked. This CDR3 has 15 amino acids.

The rearrangement links TRBV19 to TRBJ1-3; TCRdb picks TRBD1, but there is no DNA to check that call. This CDR3 contains 15 residues. Germline-derived CDR1 and CDR2 are LNHDA and SQIVND (reference sequence). The CDR3 reads CASRRDRETGNTIYF. Drawing the rest from reference TRBV19 and TRBJ1-3, the complete variable domain is DGGITQSPKYLFRKEGQNVTLSCEQNLNHDAMYWYRQDPGQGLRLIYYSQIVNDFQKGDIAEGYSVSREKKESFPLTVTSAQKNPTAFYLCASRRDRETGNTIYFGEGSWLTVV.

The V call is TRBV7-9, the J call TRBJ2-1; the TRBD1 assignment by TCRdb is unverifiable without DNA. This CDR3 contains 15 residues. Germline CDR1 SEHNR, CDR2 FQNEAQ (reference sequence). The CDR3 spells CASSPPGTPYNEQFF.

This chain joins TRBV28 and TRBJ2-5. CDR1 is MDHEN and CDR2 is SYDVKM in the germline V gene. The length of the CDR3 is 14 residues. Here the CDR3 reads CASSLLTTVRTQYF.

The J gene is TRBJ1-6, the V gene TRBV18; the D gene TCRdb calls, TRBD1, cannot be checked with no DNA. CDR1 and CDR2 from the germline V gene are KGHSH and LQKENI. The CDR3 is 14 residues long. This CDR3 reads CASSPGTGASPLHF.

The rearrangement uses TRBV20-1 and TRBJ2-5; TCRdb reports TRBD1, a call that lacks DNA to check it against. CDR1 is DFQATT and CDR2 is SNEGSKA in the germline V gene (reference sequence). The CDR3 contains 14 residues. The CDR3 sequence is CSATTGGYQETQYF.

The rearrangement joins TRBV20-1 to TRBJ2-1; absent DNA, TCRdb's TRBD2 call cannot be checked. CDR1 is DFQATT, CDR2 SNEGSKA, per germline (reference sequence). The CDR3 covers 15 residues. The CDR3 here is CSASRPGLEVGEQFF.

CDR3 sequence reads: CASRLTVSRGYGYTF. The genes are TRBV6-1 and TRBJ1-2; checking the TCRdb D call of TRBD1 is not possible without DNA. The germline V gene has CDR1 MNHNS and CDR2 SASEGT. The CDR3 contains 15 residues.

V and J are TRBV6-5 and TRBJ2-5. This CDR3 region has 15 residues. Germline assignment: CDR1 MNHEY and CDR2 SVGAGI. The CDR3 reads CASSYLANPQETQYF.

This rearrangement joins TRBV2 to TRBJ2-2; TCRdb picks TRBD2, but there is no DNA to check that call. Germline loops: CDR1 SNHLY, CDR2 FYNNEI. The CDR3 spans 14 residues. This CDR3 reads CASGTSGNTGELFF.

The rearrangement uses TRBV9 and TRBJ2-2; TCRdb gives TRBD1 as the D gene, but with no DNA this cannot be confirmed. The CDR3 length is 15 residues. Germline-derived CDR1 and CDR2 are SGDLS and YYNGEE. CDR3 protein: CASSSDRDRTGELFF.

CDR3 residues: CASSGVGTTQYF. This chain uses TRBV5-6 with TRBJ2-3; the D call from TCRdb, TRBD1, cannot be confirmed without DNA. This CDR3 region has 12 residues. CDR1 and CDR2 from the germline V gene are SGHDT and YYEEEE.

The V gene is TRBV4-1, the J gene TRBJ2-5; TCRdb's D call, TRBD1, is unchecked because there is no DNA. Per germline, CDR1 MGHRA and CDR2 YSYEKL. The length of the CDR3 is 15 residues. The CDR3 loop reads CASSQLGTVQETQYF.

The chain employs TRBV3-1 and TRBJ1-6; TCRdb's assignment of TRBD1 cannot be checked, as there is no DNA. From germline, CDR1 is LGHDT and CDR2 YNNKEL (reference sequence). CDR3 length: 16 residues. The CDR3 loop is CASSHHLGTVNSPLHF.

The chain carries TRBV6-5 and TRBJ1-5. In germline, CDR1 is MNHEY, CDR2 SVGAGI. The CDR3 is 15 residues long. This CDR3 is CASSLPGNSNQPQHF.